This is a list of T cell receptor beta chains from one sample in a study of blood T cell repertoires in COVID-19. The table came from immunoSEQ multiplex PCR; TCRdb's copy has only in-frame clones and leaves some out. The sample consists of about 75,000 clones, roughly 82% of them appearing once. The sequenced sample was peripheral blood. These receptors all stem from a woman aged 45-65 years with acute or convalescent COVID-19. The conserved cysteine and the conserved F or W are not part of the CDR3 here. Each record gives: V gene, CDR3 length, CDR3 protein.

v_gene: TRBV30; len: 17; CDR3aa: AWSVWGLGSISTNEKLF
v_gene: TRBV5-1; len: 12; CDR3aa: ASREGRGTGELF
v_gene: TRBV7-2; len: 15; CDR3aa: ASSAEPSGRVAGELF
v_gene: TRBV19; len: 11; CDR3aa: ASSRDYDYEQY
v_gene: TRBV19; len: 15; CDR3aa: ASSITSGSLSYNEQF
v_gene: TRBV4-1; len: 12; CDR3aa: ASSQLAGAGTQY
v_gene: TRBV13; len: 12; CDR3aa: ASSAMGLRYEQY
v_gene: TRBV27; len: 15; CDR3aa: ASRLVSSVSSYNEQF
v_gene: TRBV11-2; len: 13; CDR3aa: ASSLIAVSYNEQF
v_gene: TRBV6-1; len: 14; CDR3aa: ASSAATSGGTDTQY
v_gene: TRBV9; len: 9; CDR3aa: ASSSGRGAF
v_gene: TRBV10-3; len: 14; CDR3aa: AISESPSGSIHEQF
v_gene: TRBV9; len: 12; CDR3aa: ASSVGGGTGELF
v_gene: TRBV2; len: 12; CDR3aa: ASRFSANTGELF
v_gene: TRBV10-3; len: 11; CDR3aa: ANRQGLTGELF
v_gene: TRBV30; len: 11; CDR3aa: AWDIYSGNTIY
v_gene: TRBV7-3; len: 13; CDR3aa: ASSLDAGAGSPQH
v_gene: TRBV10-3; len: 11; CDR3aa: AIGHRENTEAF
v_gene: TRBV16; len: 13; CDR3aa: ASSQQGASKNIQY
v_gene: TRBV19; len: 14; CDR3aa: ASSIWPLPSNEKLF
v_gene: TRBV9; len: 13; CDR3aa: ASSVRTQQGGGYT
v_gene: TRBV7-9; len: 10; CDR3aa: ASSFGEQGEF
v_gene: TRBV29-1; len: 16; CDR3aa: SVEEVLAPGLIKETQY
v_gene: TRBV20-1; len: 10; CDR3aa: SASPLQSGYT